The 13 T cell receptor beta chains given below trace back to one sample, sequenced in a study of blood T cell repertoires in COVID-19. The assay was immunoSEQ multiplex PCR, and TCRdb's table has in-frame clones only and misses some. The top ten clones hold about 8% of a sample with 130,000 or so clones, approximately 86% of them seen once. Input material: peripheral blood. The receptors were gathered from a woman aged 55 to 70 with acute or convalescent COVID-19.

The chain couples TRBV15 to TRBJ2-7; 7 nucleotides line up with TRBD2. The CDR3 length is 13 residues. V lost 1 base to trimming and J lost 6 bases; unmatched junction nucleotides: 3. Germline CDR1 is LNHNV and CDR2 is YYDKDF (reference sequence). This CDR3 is CATSRAPGGEQYF. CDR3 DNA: TGTGCCACCAGCAGAGCCCCGGGGGGCGAGCAGTACTTC.

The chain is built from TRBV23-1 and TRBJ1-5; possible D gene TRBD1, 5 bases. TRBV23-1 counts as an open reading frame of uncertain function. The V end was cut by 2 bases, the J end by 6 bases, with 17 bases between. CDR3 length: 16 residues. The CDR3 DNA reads TGCGCCAGCAGTCAAGGACCACATCAGGGTACTCAGCCCCAGCATTTT. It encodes CASSQGPHQGTQPQHF.

The CDR3 region is CASSRDRDTEAFF. The DNA for the CDR3 is TGTGCCAGCAGTAGAGACAGGGACACTGAAGCTTTCTTT. V gene TRBV11-3 combines with J gene TRBJ1-1, with 7 bases fitting TRBD1. From germline, CDR1 is SGHNT and CDR2 YENEEA. V lost 6 bases and J lost 3; bases outside the gene matches: 4. The CDR3 has 13 residues.

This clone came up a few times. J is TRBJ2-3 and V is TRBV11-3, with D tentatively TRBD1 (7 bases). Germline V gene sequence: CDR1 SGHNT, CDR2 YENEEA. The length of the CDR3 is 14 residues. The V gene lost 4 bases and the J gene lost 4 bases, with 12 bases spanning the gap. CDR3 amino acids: CASSSGGGSDTQYF. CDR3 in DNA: TGTGCCAGCAGCTCCGGAGGGGGCTCAGATACGCAGTATTTT.

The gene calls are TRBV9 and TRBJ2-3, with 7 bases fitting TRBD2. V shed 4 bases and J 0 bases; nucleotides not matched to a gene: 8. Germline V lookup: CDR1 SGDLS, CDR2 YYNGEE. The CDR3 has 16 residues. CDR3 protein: CASSLGGGGSTDTQYF. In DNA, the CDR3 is TGTGCCAGCAGCCTCGGTGGGGGGGGAAGCACAGATACGCAGTATTTT.

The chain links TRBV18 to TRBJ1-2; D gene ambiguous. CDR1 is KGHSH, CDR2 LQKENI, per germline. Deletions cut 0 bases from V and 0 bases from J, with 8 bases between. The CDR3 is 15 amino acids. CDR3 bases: TGTGCCAGCTCACCACCGAACGGGGCTAACTATGGCTACACCTTC. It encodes CASSPPNGANYGYTF.

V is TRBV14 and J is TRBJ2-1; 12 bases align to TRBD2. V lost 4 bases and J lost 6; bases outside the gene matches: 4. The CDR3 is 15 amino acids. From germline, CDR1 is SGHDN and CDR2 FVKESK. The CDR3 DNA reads TGTGCCAGCAGCCTGACTAGCGGGGGACCCAATGAGCAGTTCTTC. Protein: CASSLTSGGPNEQFF. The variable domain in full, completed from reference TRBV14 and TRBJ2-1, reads EAGVTQFPSHSVIEKGQTVTLRCDPISGHDNLYWYRRVMGKEIKFLLHFVKESKQDESGMPNNRFLAERTGGTYSTLKVQPAELEDSGVYFCASSLTSGGPNEQFFGPGTRLTVL.

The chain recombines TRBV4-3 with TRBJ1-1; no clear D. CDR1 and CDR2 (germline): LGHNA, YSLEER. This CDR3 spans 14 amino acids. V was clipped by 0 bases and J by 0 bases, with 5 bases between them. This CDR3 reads CASSQDIVNTEAFF. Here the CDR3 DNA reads TGCGCCAGCAGCCAAGATATCGTGAACACTGAAGCTTTCTTT.

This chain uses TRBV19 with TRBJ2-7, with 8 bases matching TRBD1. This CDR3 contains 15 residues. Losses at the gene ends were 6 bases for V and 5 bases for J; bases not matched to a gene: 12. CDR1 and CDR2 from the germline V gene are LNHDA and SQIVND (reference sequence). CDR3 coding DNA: TGTGCCAGTAGACCCAACCGGGACAGGTCCCACGAGCAGTACTTC. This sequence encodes CASRPNRDRSHEQYF.

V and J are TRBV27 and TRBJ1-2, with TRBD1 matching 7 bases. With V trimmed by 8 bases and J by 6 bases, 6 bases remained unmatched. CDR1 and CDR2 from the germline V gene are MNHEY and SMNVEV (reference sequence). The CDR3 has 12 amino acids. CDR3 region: CASRGGANGYTF. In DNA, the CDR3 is TGTGCCAGCCGAGGGGGCGCGAATGGCTACACCTTC.

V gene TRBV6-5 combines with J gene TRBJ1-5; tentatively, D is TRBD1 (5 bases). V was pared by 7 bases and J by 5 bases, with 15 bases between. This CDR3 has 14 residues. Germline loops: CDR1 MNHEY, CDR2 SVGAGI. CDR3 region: CASMAGGVDQPQHF. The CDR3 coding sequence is TGTGCCAGCATGGCGGGGGGGGTTGATCAGCCCCAGCATTTT.

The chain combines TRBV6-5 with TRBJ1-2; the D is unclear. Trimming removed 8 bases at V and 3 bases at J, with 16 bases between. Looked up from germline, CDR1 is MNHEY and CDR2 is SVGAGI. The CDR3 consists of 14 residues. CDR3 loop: CASGRARADYGYTF. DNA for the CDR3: TGTGCCAGCGGACGAGCGAGGGCAGACTATGGCTACACCTTC.

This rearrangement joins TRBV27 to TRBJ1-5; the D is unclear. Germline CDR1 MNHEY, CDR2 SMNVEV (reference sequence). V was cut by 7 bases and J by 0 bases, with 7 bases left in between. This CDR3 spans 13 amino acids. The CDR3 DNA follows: TGTGCCAGCAAATTCCATAGCAATCAGCCCCAGCATTTT. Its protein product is CASKFHSNQPQHF.